This paragraph reports one T cell receptor beta chain. The CDR3 runs to 14 residues. Trimming stripped 3 bases from V and 4 bases from J, with 9 bases between. Germline V gene sequence: CDR1 MNHEY, CDR2 SMNVEV (reference sequence). Measured with immunoSEQ multiplex PCR; TCRdb has only the in-frame clones, and not every one. The sample holds fewer than 85,000 clones, around 92% seen once. This sample stems from a study of T cell changes during pregnancy in multiple sclerosis. The chain couples TRBV27 to TRBJ1-4, with D maybe TRBD1 (5 bases). This TCR was recovered from a female donor in good health, enrolled as a control in a pregnancy study. Sequenced here: peripheral blood, sampled in the third trimester of pregnancy. The CDR3 spells CASSFSGVNEKLFF. The DNA for the CDR3 is TGTGCCAGCAGTTTTTCGGGGGTTAATGAAAAACTGTTTTTT.